A single sample is the source of the 9 T cell receptor beta chains below, sequenced in a study of blood T cell repertoires in COVID-19 (dated by TCRdb to the early 2020s). Receptor libraries were prepared by the immunoSEQ multiplex PCR assay. TCRdb re-hosts the immuneACCESS table, in-frame sequences only. Its copies lack some clones; in the studies checked, an unresolved V gene accounts for under half of them, and the cause for the rest is not known. The sample table holds 190,000 or so clones, of which about nine tenths were seen once. Approximately 2.4% of the sample comes from the top ten. The sequencing input was PBMCs or T cells enriched from blood (not recorded which). The origin of the receptors is a woman in her twenties or thirties who had recovered from COVID-19.

The chain couples TRBV3-1 (or the pseudogene TRBV3-2) to TRBJ2-1; D is unresolved. Trimming shortened V by 4 bases and J by 10 bases, and 17 bases separated the two germline ends. Germline V CDR1 and CDR2: LGHDT, YNNKEL (reference sequence). The CDR3 is made up of 14 amino acids. This CDR3 is CASSRMVLRWEQFF. The CDR3 DNA sequence: TGTGCCAGCAGCCGGATGGTACTGCGGTGGGAGCAGTTCTTC.

This clone was detected only a few times. CDR3 loop: CASSPTRQISTDTQYF. The CDR3 bases are TGTGCCAGCAGCCCGACGCGGCAGATTAGCACAGATACGCAGTATTTT. The V call is TRBV5-5, the J call TRBJ2-3; D ambiguous. Germline-derived CDR1 and CDR2 are SGHKS and YYEKEE (reference sequence). This CDR3 is 16 amino acids long. V was shortened by 4 bases and J by 0 bases, with 15 bases between the two germline ends.

The J gene is TRBJ1-4, the V gene TRBV5-4, with no clear D. This CDR3 spans 12 amino acids. Germline values: CDR1 SGHNT, CDR2 YYREEE (reference sequence). Trimming removed 7 bases from V and 7 bases from J, with 11 bases in between. The CDR3 spells CASSLQAEKLFF. The CDR3 DNA reads as TGTGCCAGCTCCTTGCAGGCTGAAAAACTGTTTTTT. The complete variable domain, with remaining parts taken from reference TRBV5-4 and TRBJ1-4, reads ETGVTQSPTHLIKTRGQQVTLRCSSQSGHNTVSWYQQALGQGPQFIFQYYREEENGRGNFPPRFSGLQFPNYSSELNVNALELDDSALYLCASSLQAEKLFFGSGTQLSVL.

Turning to this clone: This CDR3 is also generated by other DNA sequences in the sample. V and J are TRBV5-1 and TRBJ2-1; the match to TRBD2 covers 8 bases. Germline CDR1 is SGHRS and CDR2 is YFSETQ. The CDR3 consists of 15 residues. Trimming cost V 0 bases and J 4 bases; bases outside gene matches: 3. CDR3 sequence: CASSLGLAGYNEQFF. CDR3 nucleotides: TGCGCCAGCAGCTTGGGGCTAGCGGGTTACAATGAGCAGTTCTTC.

The chain has TRBV7-2 and TRBJ2-5; D is unresolved. CDR3 length: 15 amino acids. V lost 2 bases to trimming and J lost 0 bases, with 10 bases between them. Germline V CDR1 and CDR2: SGHTA, FQGNSA. The CDR3 reads CASSLLVGYQETQYF. The DNA for the CDR3 is TGTGCCAGCAGCTTATTAGTCGGGTACCAAGAGACCCAGTACTTC.

J is TRBJ1-1 and V is TRBV29-1, with D maybe TRBD1 (5 bases). This CDR3 region has 13 residues. CDR1 is SQVTM and CDR2 is ANQGSEA in the germline V gene. With 4 bases removed from V and 0 bases from J, the gap between germline ends came to 9 bases. CDR3 in amino acids: CSVGGLMNTEAFF. The CDR3 DNA follows: TGCAGCGTTGGGGGACTGATGAACACTGAAGCTTTCTTT. The full variable domain, with the rest looked up from reference TRBV29-1 and TRBJ1-1, is SAVISQKPSRDICQRGTSLTIQCQVDSQVTMMFWYRQQPGQSLTLIATANQGSEATYESGFVIDKFPISRPNLTFSTLTVSNMSPEDSSIYLCSVGGLMNTEAFFGQGTRLTVV.

This chain links TRBV11-2 with TRBJ2-6; no definite D call. The germline V gene encodes CDR1 SGHAT and CDR2 FQNNGV. V was pared by 5 bases and J by 4 bases, with 9 bases between. This CDR3 comprises 14 residues. The CDR3 bases are TGTGCCAGCAGCCTTACATGGGGGGCCAACGTCCTGACTTTC. The encoded protein is CASSLTWGANVLTF.

The V gene is TRBV7-9, the J gene TRBJ1-4; D not resolved. Per the germline V gene, CDR1 is SEHNR and CDR2 is FQNEAQ (reference sequence). V lost 5 bases, J lost 5 bases, and 6 bases lay in between. The CDR3 is 12 residues long. CDR3 DNA sequence: TGTGCCAGCAGCGAGCCGAATGAAAAACTGTTTTTT. This encodes CASSEPNEKLFF.

The rearrangement joins TRBV7-9 to TRBJ1-1; D is uncertain. Trimming cost V 2 bases and J 0 bases, with 4 bases left between them. Looked up from germline, CDR1 is SEHNR and CDR2 is FQNEAQ (reference sequence). The CDR3 is 13 residues long. The CDR3 coding sequence is TGTGCCAGCAGCTTATACTTGAACACTGAAGCTTTCTTT. Protein sequence: CASSLYLNTEAFF. The full variable domain, its missing parts supplied by reference TRBV7-9 and TRBJ1-1, is DTGVSQNPRHKITKRGQNVTFRCDPISEHNRLYWYRQTLGQGPEFLTYFQNEAQLEKSRLLSDRFSAERPKGSFSTLEIQRTEQGDSAMYLCASSLYLNTEAFFGQGTRLTVV.